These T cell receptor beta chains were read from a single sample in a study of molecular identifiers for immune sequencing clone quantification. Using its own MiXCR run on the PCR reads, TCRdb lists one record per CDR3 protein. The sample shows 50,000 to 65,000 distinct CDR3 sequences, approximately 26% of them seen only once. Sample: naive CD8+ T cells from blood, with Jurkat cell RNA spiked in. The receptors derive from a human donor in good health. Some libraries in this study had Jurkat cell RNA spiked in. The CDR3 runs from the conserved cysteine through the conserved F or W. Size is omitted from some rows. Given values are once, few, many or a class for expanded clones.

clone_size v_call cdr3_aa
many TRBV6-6 CASSILAREQYF
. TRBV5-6 CASSYLAGLDTIYF
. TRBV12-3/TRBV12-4 CASSLNSATNEKLFF
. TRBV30 CARRPHNEQSF
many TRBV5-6 CASSLASSEQYF
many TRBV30 CAWSDNEQFF
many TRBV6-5 CASSGGVTWTGELFF
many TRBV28 CASSSRVAPYEQYF
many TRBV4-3 CASSQDSPRGSNQPQHF
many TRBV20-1 CSARDSALAGVGADTQYF
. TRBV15 CATSRDPGDRGALAKNIQYF
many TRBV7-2 CASSLTSGGSEQYF
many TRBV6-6 CASSYSWGPQETQYF
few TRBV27 CASSFAGGVFSTGELFF
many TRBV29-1 CSVETGVNTEAFF
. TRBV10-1 CASSESGDTGELFF
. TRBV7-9 CASPHPEGYTGELFF
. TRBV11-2 CASSSSGAADRTDTQYF
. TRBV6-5 CASSSPTSGGAYNEQFF
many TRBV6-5 CASRAGQIYEQYF
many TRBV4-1 CASSQGARAVTEAFF
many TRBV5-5 CASSSRDRVRRIDHTIYF
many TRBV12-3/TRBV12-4 CASSFGETGQPQHF
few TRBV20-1 CSARDLGVRQPQHF
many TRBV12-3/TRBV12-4 CASRALGNTEAFF
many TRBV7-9 CASSLDRVLYEQYF
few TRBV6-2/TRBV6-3 CASSYSWGVRREQYF
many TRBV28 CASSLQSTDTQYF
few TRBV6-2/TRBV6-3 CASSSRPLLVNNQPQHF
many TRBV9 CASSVGLGMGTDTQYF
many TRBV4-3 CASSQDRWQGYGYTF
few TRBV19 CAVKGLSQETQYF
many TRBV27 CASSYTLNTEAFF
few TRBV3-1 CASSPSGSVATNEKLFF
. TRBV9 CASSVVPGSQETQYF
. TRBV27 CASKSPRQGLLRAFF
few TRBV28 CASREQGLLMNTEAFF
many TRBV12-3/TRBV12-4 CASSPGDLTGVKHF
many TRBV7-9 CASSHVAREGEQYF
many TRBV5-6 CASSHSGGELFF
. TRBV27 CASSTRGYEEKLFF
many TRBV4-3 CASSQAVAGAYEQYF
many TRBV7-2 CASSFLDEKLFF
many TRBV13 CASSLIGTTDTEAFF
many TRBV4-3 CASSHYRLAGYNEQFF
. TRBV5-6 CASRKHEQGGPYEQYF
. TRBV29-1 CSGRWAYTEALF
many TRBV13 CASSLAGGGKETQYF
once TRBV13 CASSLEQDTQYF
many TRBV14 CASSQDPASSSYEQYF
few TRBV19 CASSIRDGTEQFF
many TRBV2 CASNEGWANTEAFF